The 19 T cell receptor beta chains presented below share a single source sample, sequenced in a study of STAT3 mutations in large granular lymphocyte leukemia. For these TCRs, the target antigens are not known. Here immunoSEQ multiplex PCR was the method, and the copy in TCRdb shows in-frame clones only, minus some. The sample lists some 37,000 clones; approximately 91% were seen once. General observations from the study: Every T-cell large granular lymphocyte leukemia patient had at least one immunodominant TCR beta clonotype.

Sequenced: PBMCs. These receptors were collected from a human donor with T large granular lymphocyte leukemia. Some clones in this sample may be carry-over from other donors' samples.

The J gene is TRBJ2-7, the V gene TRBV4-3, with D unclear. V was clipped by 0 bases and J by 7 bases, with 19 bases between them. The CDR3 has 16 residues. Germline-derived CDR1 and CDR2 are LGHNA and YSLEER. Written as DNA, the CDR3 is TGCGCCAGCAGCCAAGATAATTCCCCAGGCGGCTCGGAGCAGTACTTC. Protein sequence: CASSQDNSPGGSEQYF.

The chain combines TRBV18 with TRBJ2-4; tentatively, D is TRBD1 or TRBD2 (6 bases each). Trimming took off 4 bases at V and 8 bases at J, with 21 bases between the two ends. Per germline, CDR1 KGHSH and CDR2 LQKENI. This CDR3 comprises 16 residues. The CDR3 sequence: CASSLGGPPLGDIQYF. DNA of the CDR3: TGTGCCAGCTCACTCGGGGGCCCTCCCCTTGGGGACATTCAGTACTTC.

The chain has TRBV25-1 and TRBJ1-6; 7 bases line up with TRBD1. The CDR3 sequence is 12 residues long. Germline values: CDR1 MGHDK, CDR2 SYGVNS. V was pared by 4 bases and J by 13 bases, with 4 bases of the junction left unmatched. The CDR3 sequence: CASSAQGGPLHF. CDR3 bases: TGTGCCAGCAGTGCGCAGGGGGGCCCCCTCCACTTT.

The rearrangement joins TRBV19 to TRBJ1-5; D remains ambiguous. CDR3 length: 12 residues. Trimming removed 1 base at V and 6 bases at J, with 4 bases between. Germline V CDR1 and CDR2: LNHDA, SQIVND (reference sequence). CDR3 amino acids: CASSIGGQPQHF. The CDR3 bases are TGTGCCAGTAGTATAGGCGGTCAGCCCCAGCATTTT.

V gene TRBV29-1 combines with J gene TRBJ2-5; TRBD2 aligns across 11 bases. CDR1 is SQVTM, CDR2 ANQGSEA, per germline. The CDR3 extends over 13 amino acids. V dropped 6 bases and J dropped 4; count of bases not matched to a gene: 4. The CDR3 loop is CSVAGTSGETQYF. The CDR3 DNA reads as TGCAGCGTAGCCGGGACTAGCGGAGAGACCCAGTACTTC.

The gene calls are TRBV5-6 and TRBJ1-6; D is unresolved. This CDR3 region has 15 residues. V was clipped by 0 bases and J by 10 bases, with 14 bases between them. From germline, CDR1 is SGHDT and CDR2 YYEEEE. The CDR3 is CASSLVSGERSPLHF. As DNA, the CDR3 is TGTGCCAGCAGCTTGGTGTCAGGAGAAAGATCACCCCTCCACTTT.

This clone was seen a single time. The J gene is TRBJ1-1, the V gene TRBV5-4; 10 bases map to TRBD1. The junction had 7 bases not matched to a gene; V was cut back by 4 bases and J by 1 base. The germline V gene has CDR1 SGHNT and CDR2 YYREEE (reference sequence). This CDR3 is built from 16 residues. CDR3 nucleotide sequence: TGTGCCAGCAGCACGGGACAGGGGAACAAGAACACTGAAGCTTTCTTT. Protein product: CASSTGQGNKNTEAFF.

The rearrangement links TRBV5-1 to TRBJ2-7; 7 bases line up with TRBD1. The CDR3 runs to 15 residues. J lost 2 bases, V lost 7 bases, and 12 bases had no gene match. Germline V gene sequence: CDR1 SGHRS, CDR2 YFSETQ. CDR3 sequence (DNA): TGCGCCAGCCGGGAAATGGGGACAGCTACCTACGAGCAGTACTTC. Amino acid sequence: CASREMGTATYEQYF.

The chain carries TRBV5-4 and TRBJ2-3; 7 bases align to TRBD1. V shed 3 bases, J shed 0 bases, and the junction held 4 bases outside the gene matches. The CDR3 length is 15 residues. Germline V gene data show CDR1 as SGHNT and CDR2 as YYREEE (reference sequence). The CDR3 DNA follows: TGTGCCAGCAGCTCGGACAGGATAAGCACAGATACGCAGTATTTT. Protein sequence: CASSSDRISTDTQYF.

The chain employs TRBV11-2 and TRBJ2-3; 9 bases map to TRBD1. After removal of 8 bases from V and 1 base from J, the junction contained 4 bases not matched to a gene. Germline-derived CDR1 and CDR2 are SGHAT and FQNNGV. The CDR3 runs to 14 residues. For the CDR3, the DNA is TGTGCCAGCCGGAGGGACAGGGGCACAGATACGCAGTATTTT. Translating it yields CASRRDRGTDTQYF.

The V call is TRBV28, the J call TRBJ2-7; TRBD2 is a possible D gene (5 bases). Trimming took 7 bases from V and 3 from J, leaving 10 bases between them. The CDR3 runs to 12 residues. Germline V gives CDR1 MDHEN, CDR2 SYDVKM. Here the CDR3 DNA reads TGTGCCAGCAAGGGTCGGGGCTACGAGCAGTACGTC. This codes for CASKGRGYEQYV.

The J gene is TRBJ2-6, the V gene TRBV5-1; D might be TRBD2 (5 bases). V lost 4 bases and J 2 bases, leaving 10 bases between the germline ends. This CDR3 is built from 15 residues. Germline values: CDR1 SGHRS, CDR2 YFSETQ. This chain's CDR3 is CASSHPGAGANVLTF. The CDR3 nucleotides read TGCGCCAGCAGCCATCCCGGGGCTGGGGCCAACGTCCTGACTTTC.

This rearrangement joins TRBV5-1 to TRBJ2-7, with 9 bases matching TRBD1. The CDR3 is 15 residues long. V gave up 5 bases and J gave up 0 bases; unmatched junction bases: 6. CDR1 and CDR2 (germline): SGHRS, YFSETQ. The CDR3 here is CASRTGTGSSYEQYV. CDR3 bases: TGCGCCAGCAGGACCGGGACAGGGAGCTCCTACGAGCAGTACGTC.

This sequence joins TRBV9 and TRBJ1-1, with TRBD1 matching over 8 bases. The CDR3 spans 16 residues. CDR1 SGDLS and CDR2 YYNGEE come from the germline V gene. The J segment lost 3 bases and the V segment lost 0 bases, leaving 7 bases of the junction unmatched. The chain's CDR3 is CASSVGFLDRDTEAFF. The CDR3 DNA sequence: TGTGCCAGCAGCGTAGGTTTCCTGGACAGGGACACTGAAGCTTTCTTT.

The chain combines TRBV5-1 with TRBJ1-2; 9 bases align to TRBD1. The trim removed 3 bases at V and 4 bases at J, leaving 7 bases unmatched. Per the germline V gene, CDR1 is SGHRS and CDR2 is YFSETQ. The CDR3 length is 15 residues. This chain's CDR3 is CASSSGQGQGYGYTF. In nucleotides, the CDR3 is TGCGCCAGCAGCTCCGGACAGGGGCAGGGCTATGGCTACACCTTC.

The DNA for the CDR3 is TGTGCCAGCAGCTTTGGGGGACAAGCGAACACTGAAGCTTTCTTT. This translates into CASSFGGQANTEAFF. The chain is built from TRBV5-6 and TRBJ1-1; tentatively, D is TRBD1 (6 bases). This CDR3 spans 15 amino acids. V lost 2 bases to trimming and J lost 1 base, with 12 bases between them. Germline lookup yields CDR1 SGHDT and CDR2 YYEEEE.

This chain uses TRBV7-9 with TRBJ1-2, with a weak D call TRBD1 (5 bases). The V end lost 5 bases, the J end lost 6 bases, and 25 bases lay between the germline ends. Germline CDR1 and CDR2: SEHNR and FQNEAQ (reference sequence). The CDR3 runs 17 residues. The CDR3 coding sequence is TGTGCCAGCAGCGTAGTGTGGGGAGGGACGTACGAGAATGGCTACACCTTC. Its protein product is CASSVVWGGTYENGYTF.

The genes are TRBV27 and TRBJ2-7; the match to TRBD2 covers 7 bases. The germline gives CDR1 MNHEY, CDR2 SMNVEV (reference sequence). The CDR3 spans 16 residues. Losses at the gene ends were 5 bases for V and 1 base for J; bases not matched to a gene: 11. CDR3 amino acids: CASSGVWGGPSYEQYF. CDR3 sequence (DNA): TGTGCCAGCAGTGGGGTATGGGGGGGACCTTCCTACGAGCAGTACTTC.

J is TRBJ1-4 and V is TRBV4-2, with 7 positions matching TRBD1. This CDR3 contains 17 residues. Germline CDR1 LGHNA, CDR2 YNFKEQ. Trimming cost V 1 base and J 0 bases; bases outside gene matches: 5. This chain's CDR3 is CASSQVKQGPTNEKLFF. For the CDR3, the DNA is TGTGCCAGCAGCCAAGTCAAACAGGGGCCAACTAATGAAAAACTGTTTTTT.